The rows below give T cell receptor beta chains drawn from one sample of a study of cytomegalovirus exposure and HLA in healthy donors. The assay was immunoSEQ multiplex PCR, and TCRdb's table has in-frame clones only and misses some. The data contain over 85,000 clones, approximately 80% of them singletons. The material sequenced was PBMCs. The receptor source for this set is a man aged 40-55 years in good health and CMV-seronegative. Each CDR3 is given with its conserved first and last residue. D genes are given only for firm matches. Clone size, where shown, is once, few, many, or a class for clones that have expanded.

j_gene	d_gene	v_gene	abundance	len	CDR3aa	CDR3nt
TRBJ2-2	TRBD2	TRBV10-2	-	17	CASSVLAGSANTGELFF	TGCGCCAGCAGTGTACTAGCGGGAAGCGCGAACACCGGGGAGCTGTTTTTT
TRBJ1-1	TRBD1	TRBV18	few	15	CASSLDRGMNTEAFF	TGTGCCAGCTCACTTGACAGGGGAATGAACACTGAAGCTTTCTTT
TRBJ2-1	-	TRBV27	-	15	CASSFNGGAHNEQFF	TGTGCCAGCAGTTTTAACGGCGGGGCCCACAATGAGCAGTTCTTC
TRBJ2-7	TRBD1	TRBV5-6	-	15	CASSWTGGGSYEQYF	TGTGCCAGCAGCTGGACAGGGGGCGGTTCCTACGAGCAGTACTTC
TRBJ2-7	TRBD1	TRBV18	once	14	CASSPPPNRGEQYF	TGTGCCAGCTCACCACCCCCGAACAGGGGCGAGCAGTACTTC
TRBJ2-3	TRBD2	TRBV5-1	-	16	CASSLERGPSTDTQYF	TGCGCCAGCAGCTTGGAGCGGGGGCCGAGCACAGATACGCAGTATTTT
TRBJ2-1	-	TRBV18	-	16	CASSPETGPPTNEQFF	TGTGCCAGCTCACCGGAGACAGGACCACCAACAAATGAGCAGTTCTTC
TRBJ2-1	-	TRBV19	-	16	CASKLDSPSSYNEQFF	TGTGCCAGTAAACTCGACAGCCCCAGCTCCTACAATGAGCAGTTCTTC
TRBJ2-5	TRBD2	TRBV5-4	-	17	CASSLGLTSGIRETQYF	TGTGCCAGCAGCTTGGGCCTGACTAGCGGGATTCGGGAGACCCAGTACTTC
TRBJ2-7	TRBD2	TRBV5-1	once	15	CASSFSGGHSYEQYF	TGCGCCAGCAGCTTTAGCGGGGGACACTCCTACGAGCAGTACTTC
TRBJ2-7	-	TRBV28	-	17	CASIPPTGPQTGYEQYF	TGTGCCAGCATTCCCCCCACAGGGCCCCAAACTGGATACGAGCAGTACTTC
TRBJ2-2	TRBD2	TRBV19	-	15	CASSISSRTRGELFF	TGTGCCAGTAGTATATCTAGCCGGACTAGGGGGGAGCTGTTTTTT